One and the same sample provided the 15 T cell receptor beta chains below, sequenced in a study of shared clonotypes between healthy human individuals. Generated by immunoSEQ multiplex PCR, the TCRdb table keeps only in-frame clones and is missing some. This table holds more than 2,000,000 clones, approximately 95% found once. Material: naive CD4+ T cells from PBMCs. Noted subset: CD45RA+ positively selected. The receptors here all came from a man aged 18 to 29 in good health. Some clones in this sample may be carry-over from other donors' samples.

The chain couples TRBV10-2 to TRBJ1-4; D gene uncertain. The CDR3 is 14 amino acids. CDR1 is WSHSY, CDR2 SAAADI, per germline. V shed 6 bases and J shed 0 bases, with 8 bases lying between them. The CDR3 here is CASRNTATNEKLFF. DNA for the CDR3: TGCGCCAGCAGAAATACGGCAACTAATGAAAAACTGTTTTTT.

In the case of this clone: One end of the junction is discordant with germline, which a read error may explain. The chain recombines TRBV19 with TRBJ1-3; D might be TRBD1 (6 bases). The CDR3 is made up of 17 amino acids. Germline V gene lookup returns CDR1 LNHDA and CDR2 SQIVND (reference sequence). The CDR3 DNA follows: TGTGCCAGTAGTGTAGATACAGGCATCCAGGGGGGAAACACCATATATTTT. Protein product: CASSVDTGIQGGNTIYF.

The CDR3: CASSLTTGLSEQYF. The CDR3 DNA reads TGCGCCAGCAGCTTGACCACAGGACTATCCGAGCAGTACTTC. This sequence joins TRBV5-1 and TRBJ2-7; TRBD2 is a possible D gene (6 bases). The germline V gene encodes CDR1 SGHRS and CDR2 YFSETQ. Between the trimmed V and J ends, which lost 1 base and 6 bases, there was a span of 14 bases. The CDR3 spans 14 residues. The full variable domain, its missing parts supplied by reference TRBV5-1 and TRBJ2-7, is KAGVTQTPRYLIKTRGQQVTLSCSPISGHRSVSWYQQTPGQGLQFLFEYFSETQRNKGNFPGRFSGRQFSNSRSEMNVSTLELGDSALYLCASSLTTGLSEQYFGPGTRLTVT.

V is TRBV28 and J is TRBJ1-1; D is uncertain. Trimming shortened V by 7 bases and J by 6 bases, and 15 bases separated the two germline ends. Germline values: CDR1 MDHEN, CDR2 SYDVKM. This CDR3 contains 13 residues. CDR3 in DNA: TGTGCCAGCAAGGAGGGCCCCAAAGCTGAAGCTTTCTTT. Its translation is CASKEGPKAEAFF.

CDR3 nucleotides: TGTGCCAGCATCGATTGGGGGCGACTCACCGGGGAGCTGTTTTTT. Amino acid sequence: CASIDWGRLTGELFF. The J gene is TRBJ2-2, the V gene TRBV5-8; perhaps TRBD1 as D (6 bases). Trimming removed 6 bases at V and 4 bases at J, with 16 bases between. Germline assignment: CDR1 SGHTS and CDR2 YDEGEE. CDR3 length: 15 amino acids.

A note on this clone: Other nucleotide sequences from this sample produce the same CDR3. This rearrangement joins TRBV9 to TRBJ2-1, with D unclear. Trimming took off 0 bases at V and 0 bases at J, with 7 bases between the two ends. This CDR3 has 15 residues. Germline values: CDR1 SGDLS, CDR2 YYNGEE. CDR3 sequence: CASSVGGNSYNEQFF. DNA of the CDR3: TGTGCCAGCAGCGTAGGAGGCAACTCCTACAATGAGCAGTTCTTC. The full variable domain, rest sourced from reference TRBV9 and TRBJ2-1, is DSGVTQTPKHLITATGQRVTLRCSPRSGDLSVYWYQQSLDQGLQFLIQYYNGEERAKGNILERFSAQQFPDLHSELNLSSLELGDSALYFCASSVGGNSYNEQFFGPGTRLTVL.

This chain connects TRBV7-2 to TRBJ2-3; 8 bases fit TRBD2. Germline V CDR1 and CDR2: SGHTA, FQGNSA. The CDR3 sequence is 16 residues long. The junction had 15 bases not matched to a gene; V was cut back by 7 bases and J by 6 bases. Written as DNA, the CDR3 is TGTGCCAGCACCCTGGCGCGAGCGGGAGTGGGGGATACGCAGTATTTT. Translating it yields CASTLARAGVGDTQYF.

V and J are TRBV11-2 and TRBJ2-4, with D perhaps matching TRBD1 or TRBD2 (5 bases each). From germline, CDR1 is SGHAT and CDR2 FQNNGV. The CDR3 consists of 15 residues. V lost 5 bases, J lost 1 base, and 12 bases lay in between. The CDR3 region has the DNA TGTGCCAGCAGCCGAGGGGCGGATGCCAAAAACATTCAGTACTTC. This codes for CASSRGADAKNIQYF.

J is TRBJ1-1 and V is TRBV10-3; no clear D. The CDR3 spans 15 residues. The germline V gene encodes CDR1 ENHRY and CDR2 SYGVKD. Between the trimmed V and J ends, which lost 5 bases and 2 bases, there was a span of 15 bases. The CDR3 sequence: CAISTPYGGNTEAFF. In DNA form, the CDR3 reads TGTGCCATCAGTACCCCCTACGGAGGAAACACTGAAGCTTTCTTT.

DNA for the CDR3: TGTGCCAGCAGTGTTTTGGGTCCACCCCTCCACTTT. Its translation is CASSVLGPPLHF. The chain is built from TRBV2 and TRBJ1-6; D is unclear. Germline V gene data show CDR1 as SNHLY and CDR2 as FYNNEI. The CDR3 totals 12 residues. Trimming cost V 4 bases and J 11 bases, with 9 bases left between them.

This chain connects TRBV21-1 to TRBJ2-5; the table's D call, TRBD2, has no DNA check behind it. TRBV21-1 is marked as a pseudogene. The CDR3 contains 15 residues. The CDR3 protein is CASGRDYTGEETQYF. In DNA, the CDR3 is TGTGCCAGCGGAAGGGACTACACAGGAGAGGAGACCCAGTACTTC.

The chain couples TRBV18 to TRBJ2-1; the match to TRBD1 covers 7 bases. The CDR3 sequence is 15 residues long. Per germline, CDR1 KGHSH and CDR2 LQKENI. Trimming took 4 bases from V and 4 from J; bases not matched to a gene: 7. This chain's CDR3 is CASSRNTGQYNEQFF. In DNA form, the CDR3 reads TGTGCCAGCTCACGGAACACGGGACAGTACAATGAGCAGTTCTTC.

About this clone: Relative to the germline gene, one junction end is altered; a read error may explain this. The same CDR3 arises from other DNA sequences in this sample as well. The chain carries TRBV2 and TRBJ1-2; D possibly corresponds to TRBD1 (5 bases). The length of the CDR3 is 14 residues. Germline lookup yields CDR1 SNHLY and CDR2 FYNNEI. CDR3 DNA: TGTGCCAGCAGGTCGACAGAGGCTAATTATGGCTACACCTTC. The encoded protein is CASRSTEANYGYTF.

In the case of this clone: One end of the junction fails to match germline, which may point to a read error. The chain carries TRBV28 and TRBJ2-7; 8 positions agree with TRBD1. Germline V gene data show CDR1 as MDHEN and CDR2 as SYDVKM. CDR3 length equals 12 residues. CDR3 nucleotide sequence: TGTGCCAGCAGTTTACGCCGACAGGGGCCCAACTTC. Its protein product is CASSLRRQGPNF.

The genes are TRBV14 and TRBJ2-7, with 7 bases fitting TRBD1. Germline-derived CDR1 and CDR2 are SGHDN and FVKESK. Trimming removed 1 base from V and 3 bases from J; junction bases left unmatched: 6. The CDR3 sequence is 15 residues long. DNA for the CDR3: TGTGCCAGCAGCCAAGGAGGGGGCAGGATCTACGAGCAGTACTTC. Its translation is CASSQGGGRIYEQYF.